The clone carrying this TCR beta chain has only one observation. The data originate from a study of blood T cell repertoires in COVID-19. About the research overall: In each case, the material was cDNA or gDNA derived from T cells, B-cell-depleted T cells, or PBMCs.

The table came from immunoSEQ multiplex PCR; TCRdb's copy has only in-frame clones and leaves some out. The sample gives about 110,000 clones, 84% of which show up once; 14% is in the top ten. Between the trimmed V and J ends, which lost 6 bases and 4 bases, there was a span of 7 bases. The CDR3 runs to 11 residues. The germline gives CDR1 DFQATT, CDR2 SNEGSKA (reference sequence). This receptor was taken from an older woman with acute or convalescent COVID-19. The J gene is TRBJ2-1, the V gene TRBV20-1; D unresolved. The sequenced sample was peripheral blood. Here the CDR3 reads CSALMYNEQFF. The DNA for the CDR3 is TGCAGTGCCCTTATGTACAATGAGCAGTTCTTC.